Below, 5 T cell receptor beta chains from the same sample are listed, as sequenced in a study of human T cells and chemical hapten exposure. TCRdb processed the RACE reads anew with MiXCR; each CDR3 protein has one entry. Of roughly 380,000 distinct CDR3 sequences listed, approximately 5.1% are singletons. Time point here: patch test 1, 2 weeks after DPC sensitization. Treatment reported: therapeutic diphenylcyclopropenone sensitization with weekly scalp DPC. Material: whole blood, obtained in connection with sensitization to the hapten diphenylcyclopropenone (DPC). The receptor source for this set is a woman aged 50 to 60 with alopecia areata. Some clones in this sample may be carry-over from other donors' samples.

CDR3 loop: CASSLGLSSGGQETQYF. The CDR3 region has the DNA TGTGCCAGCAGCTTAGGCCTCTCAAGCGGGGGACAAGAGACCCAGTACTTC. This chain uses TRBV7-6 with TRBJ2-5; 8 nucleotides line up with TRBD2. There are 17 residues in the CDR3. Looked up from germline, CDR1 is SGHVS and CDR2 is FNYEAQ. Trimming cost V 1 base and J 2 bases; bases outside gene matches: 9. Based on the CDR3 plus reference TRBV7-6 and TRBJ2-5, the full variable domain is GAGVSQSPRYKVTKRGQDVALRCDPISGHVSLYWYRQALGQGPEFLTYFNYEAQQDKSGLPNDRFSAERPEGSISTLTIQRTEQRDSAMYRCASSLGLSSGGQETQYFGPGTRLLVL.

The chain combines TRBV20-1 with TRBJ1-6; D unclear. The CDR3 contains 14 residues. Germline V gene lookup returns CDR1 DFQATT and CDR2 SNEGSKA (reference sequence). The V gene lost 4 bases and the J gene lost 6 bases, with 13 bases spanning the gap. The CDR3: CSAKPWTVNSPLHF. The CDR3 DNA reads TGCAGTGCTAAACCGTGGACCGTTAATTCACCCCTCCACTTT.

This chain joins TRBV6-5 and TRBJ2-7; tentative D call: TRBD2 (6 bases). V lost 6 bases and J lost 3, with 21 bases in between. Germline CDR1 reads MNHEY; CDR2 reads SVGAGI. This CDR3 is built from 16 residues. CDR3 in DNA: TGTGCCAGCAGCTCCGAGAGGCTGACTAGAATCTACGAGCAGTACTTC. Translated: CASSSERLTRIYEQYF.

The genes are TRBV29-1 and TRBJ2-1, with D perhaps matching TRBD2 (5 bases). Trimming removed 6 bases from V and 4 bases from J, with 7 bases in between. The germline CDR1 and CDR2 sequences are SQVTM and ANQGSEA. The CDR3 covers 11 residues. The CDR3 is CSVGDYNEQFF. CDR3 in DNA: TGCAGCGTCGGGGATTACAATGAGCAGTTCTTC.

This clonotype was detected many times. This chain connects TRBV13 to TRBJ1-4; D is unclear. Germline lookup yields CDR1 PRHDT and CDR2 FYEKMQ (reference sequence). V lost 3 bases, J lost 3 bases, and 8 bases lay in between. The CDR3 consists of 14 residues. CDR3 sequence (DNA): TGTGCCAGCAGCTTTAGGGTGGCTAATGAAAAACTGTTTTTT. It translates to CASSFRVANEKLFF.